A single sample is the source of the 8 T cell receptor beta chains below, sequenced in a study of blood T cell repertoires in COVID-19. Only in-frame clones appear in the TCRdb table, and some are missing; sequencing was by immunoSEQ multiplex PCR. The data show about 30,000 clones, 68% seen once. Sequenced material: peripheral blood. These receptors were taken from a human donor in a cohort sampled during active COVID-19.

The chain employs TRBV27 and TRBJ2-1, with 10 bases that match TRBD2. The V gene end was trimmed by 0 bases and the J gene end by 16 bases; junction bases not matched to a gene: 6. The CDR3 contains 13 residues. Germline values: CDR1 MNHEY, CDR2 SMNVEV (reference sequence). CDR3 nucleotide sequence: TGTGCCAGCAGTTTATCATTCCTAGCGGGGGAATTCTTC. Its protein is CASSLSFLAGEFF.

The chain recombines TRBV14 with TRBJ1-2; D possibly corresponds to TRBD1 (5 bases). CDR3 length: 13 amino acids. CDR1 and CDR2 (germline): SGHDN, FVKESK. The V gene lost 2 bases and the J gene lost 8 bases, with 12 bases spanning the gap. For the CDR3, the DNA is TGTGCCAGCAGCCAATCACTCTCAGGGGGCTACACCTTC. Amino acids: CASSQSLSGGYTF. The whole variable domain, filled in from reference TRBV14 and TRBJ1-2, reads EAGVTQFPSHSVIEKGQTVTLRCDPISGHDNLYWYRRVMGKEIKFLLHFVKESKQDESGMPNNRFLAERTGGTYSTLKVQPAELEDSGVYFCASSQSLSGGYTFGSGTRLTVV.

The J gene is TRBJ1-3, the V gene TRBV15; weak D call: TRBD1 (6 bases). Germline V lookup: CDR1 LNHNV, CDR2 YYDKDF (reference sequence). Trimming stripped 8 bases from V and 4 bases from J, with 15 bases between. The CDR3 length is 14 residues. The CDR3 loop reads CATSTGTGGNTIYF. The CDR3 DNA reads TGTGCCACCTCTACAGGGACGGGAGGAAACACCATATATTTT.

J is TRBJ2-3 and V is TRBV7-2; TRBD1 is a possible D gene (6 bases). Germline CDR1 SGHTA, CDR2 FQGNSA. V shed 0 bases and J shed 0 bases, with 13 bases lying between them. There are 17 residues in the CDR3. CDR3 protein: CASSLALDSSSTDTQYF. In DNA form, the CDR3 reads TGTGCCAGCAGCTTAGCCCTGGACAGTTCTAGCACAGATACGCAGTATTTT.

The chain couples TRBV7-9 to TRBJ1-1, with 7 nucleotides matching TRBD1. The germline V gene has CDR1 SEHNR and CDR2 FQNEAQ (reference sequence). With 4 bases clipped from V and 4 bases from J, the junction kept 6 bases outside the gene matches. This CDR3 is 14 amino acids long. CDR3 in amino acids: CASSSDRDFTEAFF. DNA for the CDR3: TGTGCCAGCAGCTCAGACAGGGATTTCACTGAAGCTTTCTTT.

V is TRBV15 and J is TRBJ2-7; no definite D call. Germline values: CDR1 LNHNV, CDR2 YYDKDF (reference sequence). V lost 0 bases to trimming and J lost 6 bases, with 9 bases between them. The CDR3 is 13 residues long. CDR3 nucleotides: TGTGCCACCAGCAGAGACACTTCCGGCGAGCAGTACTTC. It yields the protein CATSRDTSGEQYF. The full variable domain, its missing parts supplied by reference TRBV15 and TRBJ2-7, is DAMVIQNPRYQVTQFGKPVTLSCSQTLNHNVMYWYQQKSSQAPKLLFHYYDKDFNNEADTPDNFQSRRPNTSFCFLDIRSPGLGDTAMYLCATSRDTSGEQYFGPGTRLTVT.

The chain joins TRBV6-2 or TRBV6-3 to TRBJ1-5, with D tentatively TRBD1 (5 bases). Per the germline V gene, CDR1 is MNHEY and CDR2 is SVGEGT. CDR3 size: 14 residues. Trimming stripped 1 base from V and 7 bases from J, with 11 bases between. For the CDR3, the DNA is TGTGCCAGCAGTTACTTAGGGACTGGGCAGCCCCAGCATTTT. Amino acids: CASSYLGTGQPQHF.

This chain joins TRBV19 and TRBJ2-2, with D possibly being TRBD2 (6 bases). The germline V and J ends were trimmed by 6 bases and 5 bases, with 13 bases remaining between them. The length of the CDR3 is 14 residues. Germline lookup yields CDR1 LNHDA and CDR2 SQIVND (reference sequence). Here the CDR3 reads CASSPFGGTGELFF. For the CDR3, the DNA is TGTGCCAGTAGCCCTTTTGGGGGGACCGGGGAGCTGTTTTTT.